This is a list of T cell receptor beta chains from one sample in a study of OX40 agonist ivuxolimab in advanced cancers. Repertoires were generated with immunoSEQ multiplex PCR, while TCRdb's copy carries only in-frame clones and drops some. The table includes around 55,000 clones, approximately 86% detected once. This specimen was CD4+ or CD8+ T cells sorted from blood, taken in a trial of the OX40 agonist ivuxolimab. The source of these receptors is an adult with an advanced solid tumor such as melanoma, head and neck, liver or kidney cancer. The CDR3 runs from the conserved cysteine through the conserved F or W. A D gene is named only where the DNA matches it firmly. Expanded clones are given a class, and other clones once, few, many or no size at all.

V	size	J	D	CDR3	DNA
TRBV28	.	TRBJ1-5	.	CASTWLGAFGNQPQHF	TGTGCCAGCACCTGGCTCGGGGCTTTCGGCAATCAGCCCCAGCATTTT
TRBV9	.	TRBJ1-1	.	CASSPYGGLGGTEAFF	TGTGCCAGCAGCCCATACGGGGGCCTAGGAGGGACTGAAGCTTTCTTT
TRBV19	.	TRBJ1-1	.	CASSILPRDSLPFNTEAFF	TGTGCCAGTAGTATTCTCCCCCGGGACTCACTACCTTTTAACACTGAAGCTTTCTTT
TRBV28	few	TRBJ1-1	TRBD1	CASARQGLGTEAFF	TGTGCCAGCGCCCGACAGGGCCTGGGGACTGAAGCTTTCTTT
TRBV7-9	.	TRBJ1-1	.	CASSFGGGTEAFF	TGTGCCAGCAGCTTCGGGGGTGGCACTGAAGCTTTCTTT
TRBV28	.	TRBJ2-5	TRBD2	CASSLRASGRGFGETQYF	TGTGCCAGCAGTCTCCGGGCTAGCGGGAGAGGGTTTGGGGAGACCCAGTACTTC
TRBV2	.	TRBJ1-1	TRBD1	CASSERGTGVLFTEAFF	TGTGCCAGCAGTGAACGGGGGACAGGGGTCTTGTTCACTGAAGCTTTCTTT
TRBV4-2	.	TRBJ2-1	TRBD2	CASSQGLAWVF	TGTGCCAGCAGCCAAGGACTAGCGTGGGTCTTC
TRBV11-2	.	TRBJ2-5	.	CASQPRAETQYF	TGTGCCAGTCAGCCCCGGGCAGAGACCCAGTACTTC
TRBV19	.	TRBJ2-1	TRBD1	CASSIFGQGRGRSNEQFF	TGTGCCAGTAGTATATTTGGACAGGGACGAGGTCGGTCCAATGAGCAGTTCTTC
TRBV7-6	.	TRBJ1-4	TRBD1	CASSPRTGANEKLFF	TGTGCCAGCAGCCCAAGGACAGGGGCAAATGAAAAACTGTTTTTT
TRBV6-5	.	TRBJ1-5	.	CASSYGGKSNQPQHF	TGTGCCAGCAGTTACGGGGGGAAGAGCAATCAGCCCCAGCATTTT
TRBV2	.	TRBJ1-2	.	CASSVRASYGYTF	TGTGCCAGCAGTGTAAGGGCCAGCTATGGCTACACCTTC
TRBV7-3	.	TRBJ2-1	TRBD1	CASSSLGQGWGEQFF	TGTGCCAGCAGCTCCCTCGGACAGGGATGGGGTGAGCAGTTCTTC
TRBV6-5	.	TRBJ2-1	TRBD2	CAVKPGLSYNEQFF	TGTGCCGTTAAGCCGGGACTAAGCTACAATGAGCAGTTCTTC
TRBV4-1	.	TRBJ1-5	TRBD1	CASSLTGGDQPQHF	TGCGCCAGCAGCCTTACAGGGGGCGACCAGCCCCAGCATTTT
TRBV6-4	.	TRBJ1-1	.	CASSDNRVATEAFF	TGTGCCAGCAGTGACAACAGGGTCGCGACTGAAGCTTTCTTT
TRBV29-1	.	TRBJ2-7	.	CSAGNPWDEQYF	TGCAGCGCCGGGAACCCGTGGGACGAGCAGTACTTC
TRBV29-1	.	TRBJ1-1	.	CSVVAGVMNTEAFF	TGCAGCGTTGTTGCAGGGGTCATGAACACTGAAGCTTTCTTT
TRBV5-1	.	TRBJ2-1	.	CASSRAANSYNEQFF	TGCGCCAGCAGCCGAGCCGCGAACTCCTACAATGAGCAGTTCTTC
TRBV6-6	.	TRBJ2-6	.	CASIMTHSGANVLTF	TGTGCCAGCATAATGACGCACTCTGGGGCCAACGTCCTGACTTTC
TRBV18	.	TRBJ2-3	TRBD2	CASSPPGGRAADTQYF	TGTGCCAGCTCACCACCGGGCGGGAGGGCCGCAGATACGCAGTATTTT
TRBV7-9	.	TRBJ2-1	.	CASSLGWGRSGDEQFF	TGTGCCAGCAGCTTGGGTTGGGGGCGGAGTGGCGATGAGCAGTTCTTC
TRBV6-6	.	TRBJ2-7	TRBD2	CASSYSGAGMYEQYF	TGTGCCAGCAGTTACTCGGGAGCGGGAATGTACGAGCAGTACTTC
TRBV6-1	.	TRBJ2-3	.	CASNRDRDTQYF	TGTGCCAGCAACCGGGACCGAGATACGCAGTATTTT
TRBV9	.	TRBJ1-1	TRBD1	CASSPRQGQNTEAFF	TGTGCCAGCAGCCCCCGACAGGGCCAGAACACTGAAGCTTTCTTT
TRBV28	.	TRBJ2-7	.	CASSLVSGPYEQYF	TGTGCCAGCAGTTTGGTGTCCGGGCCCTACGAGCAGTACTTC
TRBV6-1	.	TRBJ1-1	TRBD1	CASSGPPGQGVGAFF	TGTGCCAGCAGTGGTCCCCCGGGACAGGGAGTCGGAGCTTTCTTT